A single T cell receptor (beta chain) is shown here with its context. Its specificity is unknown. The sample belongs to a study of T cell responses to AZD1222 COVID-19 vaccine. Notes on the study in general: It should be noted that donors were predominantly white British and more often female, and clonal diversity was possibly underestimated.

Germline V gene sequence: CDR1 SQVTM, CDR2 ANQGSEA. The J segment lost 6 bases and the V segment lost 5 bases, leaving 7 bases of the junction unmatched. CDR3 length equals 14 residues. Assay used: immunoSEQ multiplex PCR; TCRdb lists only in-frame clones, some missing. The data hold 90,000 to 120,000 clones, with approximately 90% observed a single time. The origin of this receptor is an adult in good health. Material: peripheral blood, obtained on day 0 of AZD1222 vaccination. The chain recombines TRBV29-1 with TRBJ2-2; 9 bases agree with TRBD2. In DNA form, the CDR3 reads TGCAGCGTTTCCCCTAGCGGGGAGGCCGGGGAGCTGTTTTTT. Its protein is CSVSPSGEAGELFF.